Below are 21 T cell receptor beta chains sequenced from a single sample in a study of cytomegalovirus exposure and HLA in healthy donors. Libraries were prepared by immunoSEQ multiplex PCR; TCRdb keeps only in-frame clonotypes and omits some of them. The profile shows about 110,000 clones, about 87% of them singletons. Sequencing was performed on PBMCs. These receptors were collected from a woman between 18 and 29 years old in good health and CMV-seropositive.

This clone was recorded a few times. V usage is TRBV7-2 and J usage is TRBJ1-1, with TRBD1 matching over 8 bases. Germline V gene data show CDR1 as SGHTA and CDR2 as FQGNSA. With V trimmed by 5 bases and J by 5 bases, 7 bases remained unmatched. The CDR3 is 14 amino acids. Written as DNA, the CDR3 is TGTGCCAGCAGCCCATGGACAGGGCAGACTGAAGCTTTCTTT. Protein sequence: CASSPWTGQTEAFF.

The chain joins TRBV14 to TRBJ1-1; no clear D. The CDR3 length is 13 residues. Trimming removed 3 bases at V and 3 bases at J, with 8 bases between. Germline V gene lookup returns CDR1 SGHDN and CDR2 FVKESK. Here the CDR3 reads CASSHPSDTEAFF. For the CDR3, the DNA is TGTGCCAGCAGCCACCCAAGCGACACTGAAGCTTTCTTT.

The J gene is TRBJ1-6, the V gene TRBV18; 10 bases are shared with TRBD1. Germline CDR1 is KGHSH and CDR2 is LQKENI. The CDR3 consists of 18 residues. J was trimmed by 7 bases and V by 3 bases; bases with no gene match: 12. CDR3 nucleotides: TGTGCCAGCTCACCCGCAAAACTCCGGGACAGGGGAAATTCACCCCTCCACTTT. Its translation: CASSPAKLRDRGNSPLHF.

Only a few counts were recorded for this clone. The chain carries TRBV9 and TRBJ1-2; 8 bases align to TRBD1. Trimming took 5 bases from V and 8 from J; bases not matched to a gene: 8. The CDR3 runs 13 residues. The germline V gene has CDR1 SGDLS and CDR2 YYNGEE. This CDR3 is CASSGQGSGGYTF. CDR3 bases: TGTGCCAGCAGTGGACAGGGTTCGGGAGGCTACACCTTC.

The V call is TRBV10-3, the J call TRBJ1-6, with TRBD1 as a possible D gene (6 bases). The germline V and J ends were trimmed by 4 bases and 7 bases, with 26 bases remaining between them. This CDR3 comprises 19 residues. CDR1 is ENHRY and CDR2 is SYGVKD in the germline V gene. The CDR3 here is CAISVRESLDSLPNSPLHF. The DNA for the CDR3 is TGTGCCATCAGTGTTCGTGAGAGCCTGGACAGCCTCCCGAATTCACCCCTCCACTTT.

The CDR3 is CASSLTYEQYF. For the CDR3, the DNA is TGTGCCAGCAGTCTTACCTACGAGCAGTACTTC. V gene TRBV28 combines with J gene TRBJ2-7, with unresolved D. Trimming took 5 bases from V and 2 from J, leaving 4 bases between them. The CDR3 runs to 11 residues. The germline CDR1 and CDR2 sequences are MDHEN and SYDVKM.

This chain uses TRBV18 with TRBJ1-1; possible D gene TRBD1, 6 bases. CDR1 KGHSH and CDR2 LQKENI come from the germline V gene. V was cut by 4 bases and J by 0 bases, with 15 bases left in between. CDR3 size: 16 residues. The CDR3 protein is CASSRTWGLMNTEAFF. In DNA, the CDR3 is TGTGCCAGCTCACGTACTTGGGGGCTAATGAACACTGAAGCTTTCTTT.

This chain connects TRBV28 to TRBJ1-5, with 7 bases lining up with TRBD1. Germline V gene sequence: CDR1 MDHEN, CDR2 SYDVKM. The V segment lost 3 bases and the J segment 2 bases; nucleotides outside the gene matches: 10. The CDR3 extends over 17 amino acids. CDR3 sequence: CASSFPQGVGGNQPQHF. The CDR3 coding sequence is TGTGCCAGCAGTTTCCCCCAGGGGGTGGGAGGCAATCAGCCCCAGCATTTT.

There are many counts of this clone. This chain joins TRBV4-3 and TRBJ1-1; D gene unclear. CDR3 length equals 11 residues. Germline CDR1 LGHNA, CDR2 YSLEER. V was trimmed by 4 bases and J by 3 bases, leaving 3 bases between them. The chain's CDR3 is CASSRDTEAFF. The CDR3 bases are TGCGCCAGCAGCCGAGACACTGAAGCTTTCTTT.

The V gene is TRBV10-3, the J gene TRBJ2-7; D possibly corresponds to TRBD2 (5 bases). CDR1 is ENHRY and CDR2 is SYGVKD in the germline V gene. The V end was cut by 4 bases, the J end by 3 bases, with 7 bases between. The CDR3 sequence is 12 residues long. The CDR3 region has the DNA TGTGCCATCAGTGCGGAGGACTACGAGCAGTACGTC. This codes for CAISAEDYEQYV.

This chain links TRBV18 with TRBJ2-6; maybe TRBD2 (5 bases). Trimming pared 1 base from V and 0 bases from J, leaving 16 bases between. The CDR3 is 19 residues long. Looked up from germline, CDR1 is KGHSH and CDR2 is LQKENI. The CDR3 coding sequence is TGTGCCAGCTCACCACGTCTTCCGGGAACCCTCTCTGGGGCCAACGTCCTGACTTTC. Translated, it gives CASSPRLPGTLSGANVLTF.

This chain links TRBV4-1 with TRBJ2-5; D is perhaps TRBD1 (5 bases). The CDR3 runs 13 residues. V was clipped by 4 bases and J by 2 bases, with 8 bases between them. Per the germline V gene, CDR1 is MGHRA and CDR2 is YSYEKL. The CDR3 loop is CASSRGGQETQYF. In nucleotides, the CDR3 is TGCGCCAGCAGCCGGGGCGGACAAGAGACCCAGTACTTC.

The CDR3: CASSQVTRLTTGSTDTQYF. CDR3 bases: TGCGCCAGCAGCCAAGTGACCCGTTTAACGACAGGGAGCACAGATACGCAGTATTTT. V and J are TRBV4-3 and TRBJ2-3; 7 bases match TRBD1. The V and J ends lost 1 base and 0 bases, in that order; junction bases with no gene match: 13. The CDR3 loop spans 19 amino acids. Germline CDR1 reads LGHNA; CDR2 reads YSLEER.

This chain connects TRBV27 to TRBJ2-5, with 7 positions matching TRBD2. The CDR3 is 19 amino acids. The germline V gene encodes CDR1 MNHEY and CDR2 SMNVEV (reference sequence). V trimming: 3 bases; J trimming: 2 bases; junction bases outside the gene matches: 18. The chain's CDR3 is CASSFGPPPLAVQQETQYF. In nucleotides, the CDR3 is TGTGCCAGCAGTTTCGGTCCGCCTCCGCTAGCGGTTCAACAAGAGACCCAGTACTTC.

The chain combines TRBV5-1 with TRBJ2-3, with TRBD2 identical over 14 bases. The CDR3 covers 17 residues. Germline-derived CDR1 and CDR2 are SGHRS and YFSETQ. V was pared by 4 bases and J by 2 bases, with 6 bases of the junction left unmatched. The CDR3 region is CASSPGLAGGYTDTQYF. CDR3 nucleotides: TGCGCCAGCAGCCCCGGACTAGCGGGGGGTTACACAGATACGCAGTATTTT.

This clone was observed a handful of times. The J gene is TRBJ2-1, the V gene TRBV6-4; TRBD2 aligns across 13 bases. Germline loops: CDR1 MRHNA, CDR2 SNTAGT. This CDR3 contains 15 residues. The V segment lost 6 bases and the J segment 5 bases; nucleotides outside the gene matches: 4. This CDR3 is CASSEGTSGNNEQFF. The CDR3 bases are TGTGCCAGCAGCGAGGGGACTAGCGGGAACAATGAGCAGTTCTTC.

This clone has a single count. The chain carries TRBV5-1 and TRBJ1-1; TRBD1 agrees at 8 bases. The CDR3 has 14 amino acids. V shed 4 bases, J shed 1 base, and the junction held 3 bases outside the gene matches. From germline, CDR1 is SGHRS and CDR2 YFSETQ. The CDR3 sequence: CASSGGQGNTEAFF. The CDR3 DNA reads as TGCGCCAGCAGCGGCGGACAGGGGAACACTGAAGCTTTCTTT.

The J gene is TRBJ2-7, the V gene TRBV2; 12 nucleotides agree with TRBD1. V lost 6 bases to trimming and J lost 6 bases; unmatched junction nucleotides: 6. This CDR3 is 14 amino acids long. CDR1 is SNHLY and CDR2 is FYNNEI in the germline V gene. CDR3 in DNA: TGTGCCAGCAGGGCCGGGACAGGGGGCTTCGAGCAGTACTTC. As protein: CASRAGTGGFEQYF.

This chain uses TRBV5-1 with TRBJ2-3; D uncertain. Looked up from germline, CDR1 is SGHRS and CDR2 is YFSETQ. Trimming stripped 1 base from V and 2 bases from J, with 5 bases between. The CDR3 spans 13 residues. The CDR3: CASSLKLTDTQYF. The CDR3 bases are TGCGCCAGCAGCTTGAAACTCACAGATACGCAGTATTTT.

The chain links TRBV28 to TRBJ2-7; D is possibly TRBD1 (5 bases). The CDR3 length is 13 residues. V was clipped by 5 bases and J by 1 base, with 9 bases between them. Germline CDR1 is MDHEN and CDR2 is SYDVKM. The CDR3 bases are TGTGCCAGCAGTAGTACAGGTTCCTACGAGCAGTACGTC. Encoded protein: CASSSTGSYEQYV.

This clone was counted a single time. The V gene is TRBV2, the J gene TRBJ2-4, with D possibly matching TRBD1 (6 bases). The CDR3 is 15 residues long. Germline V lookup: CDR1 SNHLY, CDR2 FYNNEI. The ends were cut back, 5 bases at V and 9 bases at J, with 20 bases in the middle. DNA of the CDR3: TGTGCCAGCAGTCGGACAGCCGGGTGGGTGGGCATTCAGTACTTC. Translated: CASSRTAGWVGIQYF.